This entry lists 11 T cell receptor beta chains sequenced from one sample in a study of identifying expanded T cells in peripheral blood. Clones were read by immunoSEQ multiplex PCR, and TCRdb kept only the in-frame ones, dropping some. The repertoire holds more than 45,000 clones, over 80% seen once, with approximately 15% in the top ten. The sequencing sample was made of blood. Receptors originate from a person aged 18 to 75 in good health.

This chain connects TRBV5-1 to TRBJ2-3; 10 nucleotides line up with TRBD2. This CDR3 spans 21 amino acids. Unmatched junction bases numbered 20, after V lost 4 bases and J lost 0 bases. The V gene's germline CDR1 is SGHRS and CDR2 YFSETQ. The CDR3 is CASSTRGSGGPIKASTDTQYF. CDR3 bases: TGCGCCAGCAGCACCCGGGGTAGCGGGGGGCCGATTAAAGCTAGCACAGATACGCAGTATTTT.

This CDR3 is CASSLGPGAYGYTF. DNA for the CDR3: TGCGCCAGCAGCTTGGGTCCGGGGGCCTATGGCTACACCTTC. The chain uses TRBV5-1 and TRBJ1-2, with a possible D match to TRBD1 (6 bases). Trimming removed 0 bases from V and 4 bases from J, with 10 bases in between. CDR1 is SGHRS and CDR2 is YFSETQ in the germline V gene. The CDR3 is 14 residues long. Based on the CDR3 plus reference TRBV5-1 and TRBJ1-2, the full variable domain is KAGVTQTPRYLIKTRGQQVTLSCSPISGHRSVSWYQQTPGQGLQFLFEYFSETQRNKGNFPGRFSGRQFSNSRSEMNVSTLELGDSALYLCASSLGPGAYGYTFGSGTRLTVV.

There are a few counts of this clone. This chain links TRBV9 with TRBJ2-7; 7 bases are a match to TRBD1. With V trimmed by 3 bases and J by 1 base, 1 base remained unmatched. Germline-derived CDR1 and CDR2 are SGDLS and YYNGEE. CDR3 length: 13 amino acids. The CDR3 is CASSEGQSYEQYF. CDR3 coding DNA: TGTGCCAGCAGCGAGGGACAGTCCTACGAGCAGTACTTC.

This sequence joins TRBV19 and TRBJ1-5; D is possibly TRBD1 (5 bases). Trimming cost V 7 bases and J 3 bases, with 13 bases left between them. The germline gives CDR1 LNHDA, CDR2 SQIVND (reference sequence). This CDR3 contains 14 residues. CDR3 sequence reads: CASTLAGVNQPQHF. The CDR3 nucleotides read TGTGCCAGTACCCTTGCGGGGGTCAATCAGCCCCAGCATTTT.

V gene TRBV14 combines with J gene TRBJ1-4; D call uncertain. Germline CDR1 reads SGHDN; CDR2 reads FVKESK. The CDR3 is 15 amino acids. V lost 4 bases, J lost 0 bases, and 9 bases lay in between. The chain's CDR3 is CASSLGHATNEKLFF. The CDR3 DNA reads as TGTGCCAGCAGCCTCGGCCATGCAACTAATGAAAAACTGTTTTTT. The full variable domain, rest sourced from reference TRBV14 and TRBJ1-4, is EAGVTQFPSHSVIEKGQTVTLRCDPISGHDNLYWYRRVMGKEIKFLLHFVKESKQDESGMPNNRFLAERTGGTYSTLKVQPAELEDSGVYFCASSLGHATNEKLFFGSGTQLSVL.

The chain is built from TRBV5-1 and TRBJ2-1; D perhaps matches TRBD2 (6 bases). Germline CDR1 and CDR2: SGHRS and YFSETQ. The CDR3 is made up of 14 amino acids. Trimming shortened V by 5 bases and J by 7 bases, and 16 bases separated the two germline ends. CDR3 sequence reads: CASRRILAANEQFF. CDR3 in DNA: TGCGCCAGCAGGCGGATACTAGCCGCAAATGAGCAGTTCTTC.

The chain has TRBV11-2 and TRBJ2-7; D remains unclear. Per germline, CDR1 SGHAT and CDR2 FQNNGV. V lost 2 bases to trimming and J lost 6 bases, with 5 bases between them. The CDR3 is 11 amino acids. CDR3 sequence: CASSLRTEQYF. The CDR3 DNA reads TGTGCCAGCAGCTTACGGACCGAGCAGTACTTC. The full variable domain, rest sourced from reference TRBV11-2 and TRBJ2-7, is EAGVAQSPRYKIIEKRQSVAFWCNPISGHATLYWYQQILGQGPKLLIQFQNNGVVDDSQLPKDRFSAERLKGVDSTLKIQPAKLEDSAVYLCASSLRTEQYFGPGTRLTVT.

The gene calls are TRBV5-1 and TRBJ2-1, with 10 positions matching TRBD2. CDR3 size: 14 residues. The germline gives CDR1 SGHRS, CDR2 YFSETQ. Trimming cost V 2 bases and J 6 bases; bases outside gene matches: 2. CDR3 region: CASSFSGGINEQFF. The CDR3 DNA reads TGCGCCAGCAGCTTTAGCGGGGGGATCAATGAGCAGTTCTTC. Drawing the rest from reference TRBV5-1 and TRBJ2-1, the complete variable domain is KAGVTQTPRYLIKTRGQQVTLSCSPISGHRSVSWYQQTPGQGLQFLFEYFSETQRNKGNFPGRFSGRQFSNSRSEMNVSTLELGDSALYLCASSFSGGINEQFFGPGTRLTVL.

This clone has only a few counts. J is TRBJ1-3 and V is TRBV9, with D perhaps matching TRBD1 (5 bases). From germline, CDR1 is SGDLS and CDR2 YYNGEE. The V end lost 3 bases, the J end lost 1 base, and 11 bases lay between the germline ends. This CDR3 has 15 amino acids. CDR3 sequence (DNA): TGTGCCAGCAGCGCGGGGGGAGGTTCTGGAAACACCATATATTTT. Translation: CASSAGGGSGNTIYF.

The sample holds many counts of this clone. Distinct nucleotide sequences in the sample also encode this CDR3. The chain combines TRBV2 with TRBJ1-5, with D unclear. CDR1 and CDR2 (germline): SNHLY, FYNNEI. V was shortened by 1 base and J by 7 bases, with 8 bases between the two germline ends. The CDR3 covers 13 residues. CDR3 nucleotides: TGTGCCAGCAGTGAAGGGTTGTGGCAGCCCCAGCATTTT. This sequence encodes CASSEGLWQPQHF.

The chain employs TRBV11-3 and TRBJ1-1, with unresolved D. The CDR3 sequence is 14 residues long. Germline CDR1 SGHNT, CDR2 YENEEA. Trimming took off 1 base at V and 1 base at J, with 7 bases between the two ends. CDR3 in DNA: TGTGCCAGCAGCTTAGGGCGGGAGAACACTGAAGCTTTCTTT. It codes for CASSLGRENTEAFF.